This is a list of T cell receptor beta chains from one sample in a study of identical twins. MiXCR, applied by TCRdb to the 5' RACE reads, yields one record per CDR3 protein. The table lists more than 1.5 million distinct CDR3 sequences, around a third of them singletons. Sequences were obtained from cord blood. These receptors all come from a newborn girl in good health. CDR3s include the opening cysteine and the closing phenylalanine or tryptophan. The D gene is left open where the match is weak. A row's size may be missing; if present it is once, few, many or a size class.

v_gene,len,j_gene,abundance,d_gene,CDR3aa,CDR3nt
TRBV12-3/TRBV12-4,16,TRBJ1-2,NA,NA,CASSPSYQGNVYGYTF,TGTGCCAGCAGTCCGTCCTATCAGGGGAATGTATATGGCTACACCTTC
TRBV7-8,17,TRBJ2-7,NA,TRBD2,CASSLVALAGGIYEQYF,TGTGCCAGCAGCTTAGTAGCGCTAGCGGGAGGCATCTACGAGCAGTACTTC
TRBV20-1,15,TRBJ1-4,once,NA,CSASSPTATNEKLFF,TGCAGTGCTAGTTCACCGACAGCAACTAATGAAAAACTGTTTTTT
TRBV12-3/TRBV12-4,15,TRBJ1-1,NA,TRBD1,CASRQGAPRDTEAFF,TGTGCCAGCAGACAGGGGGCGCCTAGGGACACTGAAGCTTTCTTT
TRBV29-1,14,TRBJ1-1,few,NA,CSVTLGGADTEAFF,TGCAGCGTCACACTGGGGGGCGCCGACACTGAAGCTTTCTTT
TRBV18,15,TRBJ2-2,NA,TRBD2,CASSPPSGSTGELFF,TGTGCCAGCTCACCACCTAGCGGGAGCACCGGGGAGCTGTTTTTT
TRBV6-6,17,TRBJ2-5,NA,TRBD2,CASSYLGLAGRNNEQYF,TGTGCCAGCAGTTACTTGGGACTAGCGGGACGCAACAATGAGCAGTACTTC
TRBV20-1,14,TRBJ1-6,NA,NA,CSASDTNYNSPLHF,TGCAGTGCTAGCGACACGAACTATAATTCACCCCTCCACTTT
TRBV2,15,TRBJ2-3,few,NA,CASSGGRDPLDTQYF,TGTGCCAGCAGTGGGGGCAGGGACCCGTTAGATACGCAGTATTTT
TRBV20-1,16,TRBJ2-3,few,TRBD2,CSASGIAGGVTDTQYF,TGCAGTGCTAGCGGAATAGCGGGAGGAGTCACAGATACGCAGTATTTT
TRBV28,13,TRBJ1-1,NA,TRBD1,CASSSGQGVEAFF,TGTGCCAGCAGTTCGGGACAGGGTGTAGAAGCTTTCTTT
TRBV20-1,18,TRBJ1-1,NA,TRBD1,CSARVTGTGGGMNTEAFF,TGCAGTGCTAGAGTCACCGGGACAGGGGGCGGGATGAACACTGAAGCTTTCTTT
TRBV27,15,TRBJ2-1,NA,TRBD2,CASRRTSGLRDEQFF,TGTGCCAGCAGAAGGACTAGCGGCCTAAGGGATGAGCAGTTCTTC
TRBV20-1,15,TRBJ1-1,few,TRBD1,CSARPGTGGRTEAFF,TGCAGTGCTAGACCCGGGACAGGGGGGCGCACTGAAGCTTTCTTT
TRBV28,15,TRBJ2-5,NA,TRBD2,CASTLGTSSKETRYF,TGTGCCAGCACCCTTGGGACTAGCTCCAAAGAGACCCGGTACTTC
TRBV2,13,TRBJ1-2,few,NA,CASIGGGAGGYTF,TGTGCCAGCATAGGCGGGGGCGCAGGTGGCTACACCTTC
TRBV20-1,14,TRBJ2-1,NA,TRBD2,CSARGTRFYNEQFF,TGCAGTGCTAGAGGGACTAGGTTCTACAATGAGCAGTTCTTC
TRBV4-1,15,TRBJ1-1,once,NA,CASSQVGGVNTEAFF,TGCGCCAGCAGCCAAGTAGGGGGGGTGAACACTGAAGCTTTCTTT
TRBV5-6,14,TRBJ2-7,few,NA,CASSFPLAGYEQYF,TGTGCCAGCAGCTTCCCGCTAGCAGGGTACGAGCAGTACTTC
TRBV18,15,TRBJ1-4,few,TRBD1,CASSPLGTGMKKLFF,TGTGCCAGCTCACCACTGGGGACAGGCATGAAAAAACTGTTTTTT
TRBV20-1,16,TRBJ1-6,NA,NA,CSAGDLGGPYNSPPHF,TGCAGTGCTGGAGATCTCGGGGGACCCTATAATTCACCCCCCCACTTT
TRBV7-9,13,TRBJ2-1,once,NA,CASSLGGQKTQFF,TGTGCCAGCAGCTTGGGCGGGCAGAAGACCCAGTTCTTC
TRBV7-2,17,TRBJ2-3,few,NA,CASSLAPSGRSTDTQYF,TGTGCCAGCAGCTTAGCGCCGAGCGGGCGTAGCACAGATACGCAGTATTTT
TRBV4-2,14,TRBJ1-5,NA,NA,CASSQGTTIQPQHF,TGTGCCAGCAGCCAAGGAACAACCATCCAGCCCCAGCATTTT
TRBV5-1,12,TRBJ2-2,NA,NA,CASTWSGGELFF,TGCGCCAGCACCTGGAGTGGCGGGGAGCTGTTTTTT
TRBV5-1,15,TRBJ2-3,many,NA,CASSLIRGGTDTQYF,TGCGCCAGCAGCTTGATCCGGGGAGGCACAGATACGCAGTATTTT
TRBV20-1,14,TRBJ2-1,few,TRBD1,CSARRDRSYNEQFF,TGCAGTGCTAGACGGGACAGGTCCTACAATGAGCAGTTCTTC
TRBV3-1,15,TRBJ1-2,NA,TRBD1,CASRSTGRINYGYTF,TGTGCCAGCAGGTCGACAGGGCGAATAAACTATGGCTACACCTTC
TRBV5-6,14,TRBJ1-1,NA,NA,CASSSQDGDTEAFF,TGTGCCAGCAGCTCCCAAGACGGGGACACTGAAGCTTTCTTT
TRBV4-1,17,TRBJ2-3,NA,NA,CASSQWDPRGGADTQYF,TGCGCCAGCAGCCAATGGGACCCAAGAGGGGGAGCAGATACGCAGTATTTT
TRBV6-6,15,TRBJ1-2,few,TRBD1,CASSYSTTGNYGYTF,TGTGCCAGCAGTTACTCGACGACAGGGAACTATGGCTACACCTTC
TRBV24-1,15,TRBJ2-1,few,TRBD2,CATGGLAGLVNEQFF,TGTGCCACCGGAGGACTAGCGGGCCTAGTCAATGAGCAGTTCTTC
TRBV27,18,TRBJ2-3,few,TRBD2,CASQTSGRASRSRDTQYF,TGTGCCAGCCAGACTAGCGGGAGGGCCAGTAGAAGTAGGGATACGCAGTATTTT
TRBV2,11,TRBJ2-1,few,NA,CASSPHSEQFF,TGTGCCAGCAGTCCCCACTCGGAGCAGTTCTTC
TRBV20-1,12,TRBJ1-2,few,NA,CSARWANYGYTF,TGCAGTGCTAGATGGGCAAACTATGGCTACACCTTC
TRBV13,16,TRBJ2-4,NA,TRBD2,CASSLESLAGVNIQYF,TGTGCCAGCAGCTTAGAATCCCTAGCGGGAGTGAACATTCAGTACTTC
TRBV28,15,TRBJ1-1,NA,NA,CASSSPPSGHTEAFF,TGTGCCAGCAGTTCCCCCCCTTCGGGACACACTGAAGCTTTCTTT
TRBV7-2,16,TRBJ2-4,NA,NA,CASSSQGWVAKNIQYF,TGTGCCAGCAGCTCCCAGGGGTGGGTAGCCAAAAACATTCAGTACTTC
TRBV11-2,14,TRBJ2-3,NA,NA,CASSPRPSKDTQYF,TGTGCCAGCTCCCCGCGGCCCTCCAAGGATACGCAGTATTTT
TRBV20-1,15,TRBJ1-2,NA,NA,CSARDLGQRLYGYTF,TGCAGTGCTAGAGATCTCGGGCAGCGCCTCTATGGCTACACCTTC
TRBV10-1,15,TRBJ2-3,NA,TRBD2,CASSEWGGNTDTQYF,TGCGCCAGCAGTGAGTGGGGAGGGAACACAGATACGCAGTATTTT
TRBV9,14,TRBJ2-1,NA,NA,CASSVVARGNEQFF,TGTGCCAGCAGCGTGGTAGCGAGGGGCAATGAGCAGTTCTTC
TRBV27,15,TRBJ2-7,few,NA,CASSLGPGASYEQYF,TGTGCCAGCAGTTTGGGTCCGGGGGCCTCCTACGAGCAGTACTTC
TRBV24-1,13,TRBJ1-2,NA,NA,CATSDEEFYGYTF,TGTGCCACCAGTGATGAGGAGTTCTATGGCTACACCTTC
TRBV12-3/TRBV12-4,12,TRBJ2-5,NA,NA,CASREGYNEQYF,TGTGCCAGCAGGGAGGGCTACAATGAGCAGTACTTC
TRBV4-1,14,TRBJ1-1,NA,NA,CASSHPPAGSEAFF,TGCGCCAGCAGCCATCCCCCAGCGGGCTCTGAAGCTTTCTTT
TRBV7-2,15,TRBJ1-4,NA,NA,CASSSGTSTNEKLFF,TGTGCCAGCAGCTCGGGTACTTCAACTAATGAAAAACTGTTTTTT
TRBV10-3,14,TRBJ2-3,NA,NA,CATVEGRHTDTQYF,TGTGCCACCGTAGAAGGGAGGCACACAGATACGCAGTATTTT
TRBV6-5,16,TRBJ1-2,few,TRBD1,CASSYSSGQGRYGYTF,TGTGCCAGCAGTTACTCCTCGGGACAGGGGAGGTATGGCTACACCTTC
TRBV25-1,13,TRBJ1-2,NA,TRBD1,CASSGYDREGYTF,TGTGCCAGCAGTGGCTATGACAGGGAGGGCTACACCTTC
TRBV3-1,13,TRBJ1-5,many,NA,CASSQDTNQPQHF,TGTGCCAGCAGCCAAGACACCAATCAGCCCCAGCATTTT